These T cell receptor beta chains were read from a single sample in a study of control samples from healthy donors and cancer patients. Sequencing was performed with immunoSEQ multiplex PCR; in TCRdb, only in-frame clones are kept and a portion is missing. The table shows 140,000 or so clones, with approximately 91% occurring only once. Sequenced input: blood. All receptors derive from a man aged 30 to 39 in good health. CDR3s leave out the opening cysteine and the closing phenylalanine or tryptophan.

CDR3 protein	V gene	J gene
ASSAGQGTGNTIY	TRBV19	TRBJ1-3
ASSFRGYSGATNEKLF	TRBV27	TRBJ1-4
ASSRAQGVTGELF	TRBV6-5	TRBJ2-2
ASSTTGGPLEQY	TRBV19	TRBJ2-7
ASSHGLAGGNEQF	TRBV5-1	TRBJ2-1
ASSEYGLEKLF	TRBV2	TRBJ1-4
ASSLRGAGNQETQY	TRBV7-3	TRBJ2-5
ASSSANSPTNEKLF	TRBV6-5	TRBJ1-4
ASSLGQEDTGELF	TRBV5-1	TRBJ2-2
ASSAGGWETQY	TRBV9	TRBJ2-5
ASSQIAAYEQY	TRBV4-1	TRBJ2-7
ASSPPGAVGKYGYT	TRBV3-1/TRBV3-2	TRBJ1-2
ATSRGLEAGGYT	TRBV15	TRBJ1-2
ASSYGQGGGEAF	TRBV6-5	TRBJ1-1
ASSPNTGELF	TRBV18	TRBJ2-2
ASSYKTSSWGIPLH	TRBV6-5	TRBJ1-6
ASSLASSGRTVSTDTQY	TRBV5-1	TRBJ2-3
ASSVGSVGRTYEQY	TRBV9	TRBJ2-7
ATSGTGGNTEAF	TRBV24-1	TRBJ1-1
ASSFGAGAEQY	TRBV12-3/TRBV12-4	TRBJ2-7
ASSTETRVWSQH	TRBV2	TRBJ1-5
ASRYTDTQY	TRBV6-5	TRBJ2-3
ASSKREGQHYGYT	TRBV11-2	TRBJ1-2
ASSILLGGQGNSPLH	TRBV19	TRBJ1-6
AISDRGRNNEQF	TRBV10-3	TRBJ2-1
ASSLGRRNTEAF	TRBV13	TRBJ1-1
ATGRGATNEKLF	TRBV15	TRBJ1-4
ASSFRQWDTEAF	TRBV4-3	TRBJ1-1
ASSSALAGGEY	TRBV7-2	TRBJ2-3
ASSQEPSGYNEQF	TRBV4-1	TRBJ2-1
ASSSGQGRGNEQF	TRBV27	TRBJ2-1
ASTPTSGGYNEQF	TRBV11-1	TRBJ2-1
ASGDQSQGYT	TRBV9	TRBJ1-2
ARSGGPSYNEQF	TRBV6-5	TRBJ2-1
ASSETSGLGNQPQH	TRBV5-4	TRBJ1-5